The rows below give T cell receptor beta chains drawn from one sample of a study of naive and memory T cell subsets. MiXCR was run by TCRdb on the UMI-ligation and nested PCR reads, yielding one entry per CDR3 protein. The table shows some 15,000 distinct CDR3 sequences, with approximately 9% occurring only once. Sequencing was carried out using central memory CD8+ T cells from blood. The receptors come from a human donor in good health. CDR3s include the opening cysteine and the closing phenylalanine or tryptophan. The order of the fields is J gene, D gene, V gene, CDR3 length, clone size, CDR3 protein, CDR3 DNA. The D gene is left open where the match is weak. Clone size is stated in some rows and not others, as once, few, many or a class when expanded.

>TRBJ2-1|.|TRBV10-3|16|many
CAISESYGGTNNEQFF
TGTGCCATCAGTGAGTCGTACGGCGGTACAAACAATGAGCAGTTCTTC
>TRBJ2-7|.|TRBV20-1|13|few
CSATTGTFYEQYF
TGCAGTGCTACTACCGGGACTTTCTACGAGCAGTACTTC
>TRBJ1-2|.|TRBV19|15|many
CATGALEDQVSKYTF
TGTGCCACCGGGGCTTTGGAGGACCAAGTCTCGAAGTACACCTTC
>TRBJ2-7|.|TRBV6-2/TRBV6-3|13|few
CASGSGEPYEQYF
TGTGCCAGCGGGTCCGGGGAGCCCTACGAGCAGTACTTC
>TRBJ2-7|.|TRBV6-6|16|many
CASSAPGTKSSYEQYF
TGTGCCAGCAGTGCTCCCGGGACGAAGAGCTCCTACGAGCAGTACTTC
>TRBJ1-1|.|TRBV2|13|many
CASRGVMNTEAFF
TGTGCCAGCCGGGGAGTTATGAACACTGAAGCTTTCTTT
>TRBJ2-6|TRBD1|TRBV6-5|16|medium-sized
CASSSTGGSGANVLTF
TGTGCCAGCAGTTCTACAGGGGGATCTGGGGCCAACGTCCTGACTTTC
>TRBJ2-7|.|TRBV4-3|14|.
CASSQDSSPFGQYF
TGCGCCAGCAGCCAAGACTCAAGTCCGTTCGGGCAGTACTTC
>TRBJ2-7|.|TRBV9|14|.
CASSVDLGANEQYF
TGTGCCAGCAGCGTAGACTTAGGGGCTAACGAGCAGTACTTC
>TRBJ1-4|.|TRBV4-3|13|many
CASSQDSGWELFF
TGCGCCAGCAGCCAAGATAGCGGGTGGGAACTGTTTTTT
>TRBJ2-1|.|TRBV24-1|17|few
CATSDLHVGSASGEQFF
TGTGCCACCAGTGATTTGCATGTCGGTAGCGCGAGCGGTGAGCAGTTCTTC
>TRBJ2-1|TRBD2|TRBV29-1|17|few
CSVEGGSGSRNYNEQFF
TGCAGCGTTGAAGGGGGTAGCGGGAGTCGGAACTACAATGAGCAGTTCTTC
>TRBJ2-1|TRBD2|TRBV25-1|16|medium-sized
CASSETSGGAWAEQFF
TGTGCCAGCAGTGAAACTAGCGGGGGGGCTTGGGCTGAGCAGTTCTTC
>TRBJ2-2|.|TRBV7-9|16|few
CASLTQGGRNTGELFF
TGTGCCAGCCTTACCCAAGGGGGGCGGAACACCGGGGAGCTGTTTTTT
>TRBJ2-7|.|TRBV28|14|.
CASRATGGVYEQYF
TGTGCCAGCAGGGCGACAGGTGGGGTCTACGAGCAGTACTTC
>TRBJ2-7|TRBD1|TRBV7-9|12|.
CASRGGRVEQYF
TGTGCCAGCAGAGGGGGCCGCGTCGAGCAGTACTTC
>TRBJ2-7|.|TRBV25-1|13|many
CASSEYRSDEQYF
TGTGCCAGCAGTGAATATAGGTCGGACGAGCAGTACTTC
>TRBJ2-7|.|TRBV7-9|14|many
CASSPATFSYEQYF
TGTGCCAGCAGCCCGGCGACGTTTTCCTACGAGCAGTACTTC
>TRBJ2-7|.|TRBV28|15|.
CASSEGVGLRYEQYF
TGTGCCAGCAGCGAGGGGGTCGGTTTACGGTACGAGCAGTACTTC
>TRBJ2-1|.|TRBV24-1|14|few
CATQGGRTYNEQFF
TGTGCCACACAGGGCGGCCGTACCTACAATGAGCAGTTCTTC
>TRBJ2-2|.|TRBV6-2/TRBV6-3|16|few
CASSYLIFWYTGELFF
TGTGCCAGCAGTTACCTAATTTTTTGGTACACCGGGGAGCTGTTTTTT
>TRBJ2-1|.|TRBV12-3/TRBV12-4|12|few
CASSLVGTEQFF
TGTGCCAGCAGTTTAGTCGGGACTGAGCAGTTCTTC
>TRBJ1-5|.|TRBV6-2/TRBV6-3|16|.
CASSYSLGDSNQPQHF
TGTGCCAGCAGTTACTCCCTGGGTGATAGCAATCAGCCCCAGCATTTT
>TRBJ2-1|TRBD2|TRBV7-9|16|many
CASSPRLGGDYNEQFF
TGTGCCAGCAGCCCTCGGTTGGGGGGGGACTACAATGAGCAGTTCTTC
>TRBJ2-1|.|TRBV6-2/TRBV6-3|14|many
CASSYDSSYNEQFF
TGTGCCAGCAGTTACGACAGCTCCTACAATGAGCAGTTCTTC
>TRBJ2-3|TRBD2|TRBV4-3|16|many
CASSQSLAGEGDTQYF
TGCGCCAGCAGCCAGTCACTAGCGGGGGAAGGGGATACGCAGTATTTT
>TRBJ2-3|TRBD1|TRBV2|15|many
CASSSGTASTDTQYF
TGTGCCAGCAGCTCAGGGACAGCAAGCACAGATACGCAGTATTTT
>TRBJ2-3|TRBD1|TRBV11-2|17|.
CASSLESDRGRRDTQYF
TGTGCCAGCAGCTTAGAGTCGGACAGGGGGCGGAGAGATACGCAGTATTTT
>TRBJ2-1|TRBD1|TRBV27|15|many
CASSLLPPGGPEQFF
TGTGCCAGCAGTTTATTACCCCCAGGGGGACCGGAGCAGTTCTTC
>TRBJ2-7|.|TRBV7-9|14|many
CASSLGGRTYEQYF
TGTGCCAGCAGCTTAGGGGGTCGGACCTACGAGCAGTACTTC
>TRBJ2-1|.|TRBV4-3|12|few
CASSQYGTKQFF
TGCGCCAGCAGCCAGTACGGGACAAAGCAGTTCTTC
>TRBJ2-3|TRBD2|TRBV20-1|15|.
CSARDGIWVSGRQYF
TGCAGTGCTAGAGATGGGATATGGGTCAGCGGGAGGCAGTATTTT
>TRBJ2-6|.|TRBV28|15|.
CASSFLTSGANVLTF
TGTGCCAGCAGTTTCCTGACCTCTGGGGCCAACGTCCTGACTTTC
>TRBJ2-2|.|TRBV28|15|few
CASSLEIGGTGELFF
TGTGCCAGCAGTTTGGAAATAGGAGGGACCGGGGAGCTGTTTTTT
>TRBJ2-5|TRBD2|TRBV7-9|14|.
CAGGVAGGAETQYF
TGTGCCGGCGGGGTCGCGGGGGGTGCTGAGACCCAGTACTTC
>TRBJ1-5|TRBD1|TRBV6-1|16|many
CASSATPDRPNQPQHF
TGTGCCAGCAGTGCCACCCCGGACAGGCCCAATCAGCCCCAGCATTTT
>TRBJ2-5|.|TRBV23-1|16|many
CASSRAGGIRKETQYF
TGCGCCAGCAGTCGGGCTGGCGGAATACGGAAAGAGACCCAGTACTTC
>TRBJ2-7|.|TRBV20-1|14|few
CSARDRHSSYEQYF
TGCAGTGCCCGGGACCGACATAGCTCCTACGAGCAGTACTTC
>TRBJ2-3|.|TRBV13|13|few
CASSPRGLDTQYF
TGTGCCAGCAGCCCACGAGGTCTCGATACGCAGTATTTT
>TRBJ2-1|.|TRBV6-2/TRBV6-3|12|few
CASSYESVEQFF
TGTGCCAGCAGTTACGAAAGCGTTGAGCAGTTCTTC